The 23 T cell receptor beta chains listed next were all sequenced from one sample in a study of blood T cells in healthy people across ages. Then a second PCR, running about 6 to 11 cycles, was carried out with a sample-barcoded 5' primer and a J-beta primer mix. TCRdb passed the 5' RACE reads through MiXCR, listing each CDR3 protein once. The table lists approximately 730,000 distinct CDR3 sequences, about 42% of them singletons, with 20% to 25% in the top ten. Material: blood. The receptors originated from a woman aged 60-70 years in good health.

Only a few counts were recorded for this clonotype. V is TRBV27 and J is TRBJ2-7; TRBD2 matches 7 bases. V shed 3 bases and J 4 bases; nucleotides not matched to a gene: 6. Germline V CDR1 and CDR2: MNHEY, SMNVEV (reference sequence). This CDR3 contains 14 residues. The CDR3 spells CASSFGRVGYEQYF. CDR3 nucleotides: TGTGCCAGCAGTTTTGGGAGGGTAGGGTACGAGCAGTACTTC.

The rearrangement joins TRBV4-3 to TRBJ2-1; no clear D. Deletions cut 2 bases from V and 2 bases from J, with 10 bases between. The CDR3 consists of 15 residues. Per germline, CDR1 LGHNA and CDR2 YSLEER. This chain's CDR3 is CASSQFGVAYNEQFF. The CDR3 nucleotides are TGCGCCAGCAGCCAATTTGGGGTTGCCTACAATGAGCAGTTCTTC.

The V gene is TRBV6-5, the J gene TRBJ2-7, with D possibly TRBD2 on 6 matching bases. The J call may be incorrect, as the DNA end agrees better with TRBJ2-5. This CDR3 has 13 residues. CDR1 is MNHEY and CDR2 is SVGAGI in the germline V gene. CDR3 sequence reads: CAASRRGAGTQYF. CDR3 DNA sequence: TGTGCCGCCTCTAGACGGGGAGCGGGGACCCAGTACTTC.

This clonotype was detected once. The rearrangement links TRBV20-1 to TRBJ2-7; possible D gene TRBD2, 6 bases. CDR1 and CDR2 (germline): DFQATT, SNEGSKA (reference sequence). CDR3 length: 14 residues. V lost 5 bases and J 2 bases, leaving 16 bases between the germline ends. CDR3 loop: CSARGTGLPYEQYF. The CDR3 bases are TGCAGTGCTCGGGGGACTGGACTGCCCTACGAGCAGTACTTC.

J is TRBJ1-1 and V is TRBV11-3; D is possibly TRBD1 (5 bases). The ends were cut back, 5 bases at V and 2 bases at J, with 9 bases in the middle. CDR3 size: 13 residues. Per germline, CDR1 SGHNT and CDR2 YENEEA. The CDR3 coding sequence is TGTGCCAGCAGCGCGAGGACAAACACTGAAGCTTTCTTT. Translated, it gives CASSARTNTEAFF.

The chain uses TRBV5-1 and TRBJ2-3, with 8 positions matching TRBD2. Germline V gene sequence: CDR1 SGHRS, CDR2 YFSETQ. This CDR3 spans 16 amino acids. With V trimmed by 2 bases and J by 4 bases, 9 bases remained unmatched. The CDR3 protein is CASSFSAGADSDTQYF. The CDR3 DNA follows: TGCGCCAGCAGCTTTTCAGCGGGGGCCGATTCAGATACGCAGTATTTT.

This clonotype has a handful of counts. The genes are TRBV12-3 or TRBV12-4 and TRBJ2-3; D perhaps matches TRBD2 (6 bases). CDR3 length: 15 amino acids. Trimming took off 3 bases at V and 4 bases at J, with 14 bases between the two ends. The CDR3 is CASSLRGPTSDTQYF. As DNA, the CDR3 is TGTGCCAGCAGTTTGCGGGGACCAACATCAGATACGCAGTATTTT.

The chain employs TRBV3-1 and TRBJ2-7, with 13 bases lining up with TRBD2. The germline gives CDR1 LGHDT, CDR2 YNNKEL (reference sequence). Germline trimming cut 6 bases from V and 3 bases from J; bases unmatched to any gene: 5. This CDR3 is built from 15 residues. CDR3 sequence (DNA): TGTGCCAGCAGTTATGGGACTAGCGGGGACTACGAGCAGTACTTC. This sequence encodes CASSYGTSGDYEQYF.

The chain employs TRBV5-1 and TRBJ2-5, with a weak D call TRBD2 (6 bases). Germline CDR1 reads SGHRS; CDR2 reads YFSETQ. The length of the CDR3 is 17 residues. V lost 5 bases and J 2 bases, leaving 22 bases between the germline ends. The CDR3 coding sequence is TGCGCCAGCAGACGGGGGTGCGACGGGGGATCGCAAGAGACCCAGTACTTC. This codes for CASRRGCDGGSQETQYF.

This chain connects TRBV20-1 to TRBJ2-3; D call uncertain. V was cut by 0 bases and J by 0 bases, with 10 bases left in between. Per germline, CDR1 DFQATT and CDR2 SNEGSKA (reference sequence). This CDR3 contains 15 residues. CDR3 coding DNA: TGCAGTGCTAGAGATATGGGATCTAGCACAGATACGCAGTATTTT. Translated, it gives CSARDMGSSTDTQYF.

This clonotype was found many times. The chain employs TRBV7-2 and TRBJ2-1; 10 bases match TRBD2. The CDR3 contains 17 residues. CDR1 SGHTA and CDR2 FQGNSA come from the germline V gene. V lost 5 bases, J lost 0 bases, and 7 bases stayed unmatched. The CDR3 is CASSIPSGGSSYNEQFF. As DNA, the CDR3 is TGTGCCAGCAGCATTCCTAGCGGGGGAAGCTCCTACAATGAGCAGTTCTTC.

This clonotype was seen a handful of times. The V and J genes are TRBV25-1 and TRBJ2-3; no firm D call. V was trimmed by 2 bases and J by 7 bases, leaving 10 bases between them. This CDR3 is 13 amino acids long. CDR1 is MGHDK and CDR2 is SYGVNS in the germline V gene. CDR3 bases: TGTGCCAGCAGTGAACCCTCCCCGAATACGCAGTATTTT. Translated: CASSEPSPNTQYF.

Comment on this clonotype: The junction differs from germline at one of its ends, possibly a read error. The chain couples TRBV3-1 to TRBJ1-3, with D perhaps TRBD1 (5 bases). Germline V gives CDR1 LGHDT, CDR2 YNNKEL (reference sequence). The length of the CDR3 is 16 residues. This CDR3 is CASSQVAGISGNAIYF. Written as DNA, the CDR3 is TGTGCCAGCAGCCAAGTGGCAGGGATCTCTGGAAACGCCATATATTTT. The whole variable domain, remainder taken from reference TRBV3-1 and TRBJ1-3, is DTAVSQTPKYLVTQMGNDKSIKCEQNLGHDTMYWYKQDSKKFLKIMFSYNNKELIINETVPNRFSPKSPDKAHLNLHINSLELGDSAVYFCASSQVAGISGNAIYFGEGSWLTVV.

This clonotype was observed a few times. V gene TRBV20-1 combines with J gene TRBJ2-1, with TRBD2 matching over 9 bases. The CDR3 totals 17 residues. The V gene end was trimmed by 0 bases and the J gene end by 3 bases; junction bases not matched to a gene: 9. CDR1 is DFQATT and CDR2 is SNEGSKA in the germline V gene (reference sequence). The CDR3 sequence: CSAREGSGGHFYNEQFF. The CDR3 DNA reads as TGCAGTGCTAGAGAAGGTAGCGGGGGCCATTTCTACAATGAGCAGTTCTTC.

The gene calls are TRBV4-3 and TRBJ2-2; D gene unclear. CDR3 length: 14 residues. The ends were cut back, 1 base at V and 6 bases at J, with 9 bases in the middle. Germline CDR1 LGHNA, CDR2 YSLEER. CDR3 bases: TGCGCCAGCAGCCAAGGTTCGCTTCCCGGGGAGCTGTTTTTT. It encodes CASSQGSLPGELFF.

This chain joins TRBV29-1 and TRBJ2-7, with D uncertain. The CDR3 loop spans 16 amino acids. Germline V CDR1 and CDR2: SQVTM, ANQGSEA. V lost 4 bases, J lost 3 bases, and 22 bases lay in between. The CDR3 loop is CSVASVLGSDDYEQYF. In nucleotides, the CDR3 is TGCAGCGTTGCCTCGGTTCTCGGTTCTGACGACTACGAGCAGTACTTC.

This clonotype was recorded once. The J gene is TRBJ2-1, the V gene TRBV6-5; the match to TRBD2 covers 10 bases. The J call may be mistaken, given a closer DNA end match to TRBJ2-7. The CDR3 is 17 residues long. From germline, CDR1 is MNHEY and CDR2 SVGAGI. The CDR3 spells CASSYIPGASGRNEQYF. The CDR3 DNA reads TGTGCCAGCAGTTACATCCCTGGGGCTAGCGGGAGAAATGAGCAGTACTTC.

The chain uses TRBV4-3 and TRBJ2-5; D is unresolved. This CDR3 is 16 amino acids long. The V and J ends lost 0 bases and 11 bases respectively, with 22 bases between them. Germline assignment: CDR1 LGHNA and CDR2 YSLEER. In nucleotides, the CDR3 is TGCGCCAGCAGCCAAGATCACACCCGACTCTCAAATGAGCAGTACTTC. Amino acid sequence: CASSQDHTRLSNEQYF.

This clonotype was seen a single time. One end of the junction fails to match germline, which may point to a read error. The chain is built from TRBV7-7 and TRBJ2-5; D call uncertain. The CDR3 consists of 14 residues. From germline, CDR1 is SSHAT and CDR2 FNYEAQ (reference sequence). CDR3 amino acids: CASSVRLQGETQYF. In DNA, the CDR3 is TGTGCTAGCAGCGTGAGGCTCCAAGGGGAGACCCAGTACTTC. The full variable domain, in which reference TRBV7-7 and TRBJ2-5 provide the parts outside the CDR3, is GAGVSQSPRYKVTKRGQDVTLRCDPISSHATLYWYQQALGQGPEFLTYFNYEAQPDKSGLPSDRFSAERPEGSISTLTIQRTEQRDSAMYRCASSVRLQGETQYFGPGTRLLVL.

In its sample, this clonotype was seen a few times. The chain carries TRBV7-8 and TRBJ2-7; no clear D gene. This CDR3 region has 13 residues. Trimming left V 5 bases short and J 6 bases short, with 14 bases between. Germline loops: CDR1 SGHVS, CDR2 FQNEAQ. CDR3 DNA sequence: TGTGCCAGCAGCCCCGGACGGTTCGGCGAGCAGTACTTC. Its protein is CASSPGRFGEQYF.

The CDR3 loop is CASSHLGTGIDEQFF. CDR3 bases: TGTGCCAGCAGCCATTTGGGGACAGGGATCGATGAGCAGTTCTTC. The V gene is TRBV3-1, the J gene TRBJ2-1; TRBD1 aligns across 9 bases. The CDR3 extends over 15 amino acids. The J segment lost 8 bases and the V segment lost 3 bases, leaving 8 bases of the junction unmatched. Germline loops: CDR1 LGHDT, CDR2 YNNKEL (reference sequence).

The rearrangement joins TRBV5-6 to TRBJ2-2; 7 positions match TRBD1. The CDR3 covers 15 residues. In germline, CDR1 is SGHDT, CDR2 YYEEEE. With 2 bases clipped from V and 4 bases from J, the junction kept 5 bases outside the gene matches. Written as DNA, the CDR3 is TGTGCCAGCAGCTTAGGGGGCGCGGGCACCGGGGAGCTGTTTTTT. Translating it yields CASSLGGAGTGELFF.

In DNA, the CDR3 is TGTGCCAGCACCCTGACGCTTGACGTCACTGAAGCTTTCTTT. Amino acid sequence: CASTLTLDVTEAFF. The V call is TRBV2, the J call TRBJ1-1; D unresolved. CDR1 is SNHLY and CDR2 is FYNNEI in the germline V gene. The CDR3 loop spans 14 amino acids. V lost 7 bases and J 4 bases, leaving 16 bases between the germline ends.